One and the same sample provided the 30 T cell receptor beta chains below, sequenced in a study of shared T cell receptors in the human thymus. Some clones are missing from TCRdb's copy, which holds only in-frame ones; the method was immunoSEQ multiplex PCR. The sample has about 660,000 clones; around 87% are singletons. This same sample was also taken into another study, of human thymus T cells.

Source material: thymocytes. Receptors were obtained from a boy younger than two with a congenital heart defect.

The chain links TRBV29-1 to TRBJ2-3; the D gene is possibly TRBD2 (5 bases). The CDR3 runs to 14 residues. The ends were cut back, 4 bases at V and 0 bases at J, with 11 bases in the middle. The germline V gene has CDR1 SQVTM and CDR2 ANQGSEA. The CDR3 is CSVGAGGSTDTQYF. The CDR3 region has the DNA TGCAGCGTTGGGGCGGGCGGTAGCACAGATACGCAGTATTTT.

The rearrangement uses TRBV9 and TRBJ2-7; D gene unclear. This CDR3 has 14 residues. Per the germline V gene, CDR1 is SGDLS and CDR2 is YYNGEE. The V and J ends lost 0 bases and 2 bases respectively, with 9 bases between them. The CDR3 region is CASSVGVAPYEQYF. In DNA, the CDR3 is TGTGCCAGCAGCGTAGGGGTAGCCCCCTACGAGCAGTACTTC.

V gene TRBV5-6 combines with J gene TRBJ2-7, with D tentatively TRBD1 (5 bases). CDR1 and CDR2 (germline): SGHDT, YYEEEE. V was trimmed by 3 bases and J by 4 bases, leaving 17 bases between them. CDR3 length equals 15 residues. CDR3 bases: TGTGCCAGCAGCTCTCGACAGTTACTGAGGTACGAGCAGTACTTC. Its translation is CASSSRQLLRYEQYF.

The chain is built from TRBV28 and TRBJ1-5; D not resolved. The CDR3 sequence is 18 residues long. V shed 6 bases and J shed 4 bases, with 25 bases lying between them. The V gene's germline CDR1 is MDHEN and CDR2 SYDVKM. The CDR3: CASSHPSGKLVANQPQHF. CDR3 DNA: TGTGCCAGCAGCCATCCATCGGGGAAATTAGTAGCAAATCAGCCCCAGCATTTT.

In DNA form, the CDR3 reads TGTGCCAGCAGACCCCGGGACAGCTCCTACAATGAGCAGTTCTTC. Encoded protein: CASRPRDSSYNEQFF. This chain joins TRBV2 and TRBJ2-1, with 7 positions matching TRBD1. The germline V gene encodes CDR1 SNHLY and CDR2 FYNNEI. The CDR3 extends over 15 amino acids. V lost 6 bases to trimming and J lost 0 bases; unmatched junction nucleotides: 5.

The rearrangement links TRBV28 to TRBJ1-3, with 9 bases aligning to TRBD1. Germline-derived CDR1 and CDR2 are MDHEN and SYDVKM. The CDR3 is made up of 17 amino acids. The J segment lost 3 bases and the V segment lost 5 bases, leaving 11 bases of the junction unmatched. CDR3: CASSLGQGSPGGNTIYF. CDR3 DNA sequence: TGTGCCAGCAGTCTCGGACAGGGGAGCCCTGGTGGAAACACCATATATTTT.

This chain joins TRBV18 and TRBJ2-7, with D possibly TRBD1 on 6 matching bases. Germline CDR1 reads KGHSH; CDR2 reads LQKENI. V was clipped by 3 bases and J by 1 base, with 10 bases between them. There are 14 residues in the CDR3. CDR3 coding DNA: TGTGCCAGCTCACCCTCGACAGGTTCCTACGAGCAGTACTTC. Amino acid sequence: CASSPSTGSYEQYF.

The genes are TRBV30 and TRBJ2-3; TRBD2 matches at 9 bases. The CDR3 extends over 22 amino acids. The junction had 22 bases not matched to a gene; V was cut back by 0 bases and J by 0 bases. Germline V gene lookup returns CDR1 GTSNPN and CDR2 SVGIG (reference sequence). The CDR3 DNA follows: TGTGCCTGGAGTGTACCGCAGCGGGGGGTCGGAAATCAACTAGCTAGCACAGATACGCAGTATTTT. This translates into CAWSVPQRGVGNQLASTDTQYF. Variable domain in full (rest from reference TRBV30 and TRBJ2-3): SQTIHQWPATLVQPVGSPLSLECTVEGTSNPNLYWYRQAAGRGLQLLFYSVGIGQISSEVPQNLSASRPQDRQFILSSKKLLLSDSGFYLCAWSVPQRGVGNQLASTDTQYFGPGTRLTVL.

This chain joins TRBV5-4 and TRBJ1-2; 7 bases map to TRBD1. The CDR3 is 15 amino acids. Germline V CDR1 and CDR2: SGHNT, YYREEE (reference sequence). After removal of 5 bases from V and 3 bases from J, the junction contained 10 bases not matched to a gene. The CDR3 region is CASRRQGGLDYGYTF. The CDR3 DNA reads TGTGCCAGCAGAAGACAGGGAGGATTGGACTATGGCTACACCTTC.

The rearrangement uses TRBV5-1 and TRBJ2-5; D is ambiguous. Looked up from germline, CDR1 is SGHRS and CDR2 is YFSETQ. V was trimmed by 4 bases and J by 7 bases, leaving 8 bases between them. This CDR3 region has 11 residues. CDR3 DNA sequence: TGCGCCAGCAGCCCCGGGTCGACCCAGTACTTC. It codes for CASSPGSTQYF.

This chain connects TRBV30 to TRBJ2-6; D might be TRBD1 (7 bases). The V and J ends lost 2 bases and 4 bases respectively, with 18 bases between them. The CDR3 spans 17 residues. The germline CDR1 and CDR2 sequences are GTSNPN and SVGIG (reference sequence). In nucleotides, the CDR3 is TGTGCCTGGAGTCGGGCGGAGGGGGCTTTGGGGGCCAACGTCCTGACTTTC. This codes for CAWSRAEGALGANVLTF.

The chain combines TRBV4-1 with TRBJ2-7; D gene ambiguous. Between the trimmed V and J ends, which lost 0 bases and 4 bases, there was a span of 10 bases. Germline V gives CDR1 MGHRA, CDR2 YSYEKL. The CDR3 consists of 14 residues. CDR3 in DNA: TGCGCCAGCAGCCAAGATTTCCGCGGTTACGAGCAGTACTTC. Encoded protein: CASSQDFRGYEQYF.

The genes are TRBV7-9 and TRBJ1-1; a possible D gene is TRBD1 (5 bases). The CDR3 covers 18 residues. V lost 5 bases, J lost 4 bases, and 26 bases lay in between. Germline V gives CDR1 SEHNR, CDR2 FQNEAQ (reference sequence). The CDR3 protein is CASSLISYQGAMFTEAFF. For the CDR3, the DNA is TGTGCCAGCAGCCTAATCTCCTACCAGGGTGCGATGTTCACTGAAGCTTTCTTT.

The chain couples TRBV4-1 to TRBJ1-1; D may be TRBD1 (5 bases). The CDR3 extends over 16 amino acids. V lost 0 bases to trimming and J lost 0 bases, with 11 bases between them. Germline CDR1 MGHRA, CDR2 YSYEKL. CDR3 DNA: TGCGCCAGCAGCCAAGATAGGGGCATCATGAACACTGAAGCTTTCTTT. Translated, it gives CASSQDRGIMNTEAFF.

The rearrangement joins TRBV5-4 to TRBJ1-3, with D possibly TRBD1 on 6 matching bases. Trimming removed 1 base from V and 2 bases from J, with 10 bases in between. This CDR3 comprises 15 residues. The germline V gene has CDR1 SGHNT and CDR2 YYREEE (reference sequence). The CDR3 region has the DNA TGTGCCAGCAGCTTGCCAACAGGGACTGGAAACACCATATATTTT. Translating gives CASSLPTGTGNTIYF. Together with reference TRBV5-4 and TRBJ1-3, the CDR3 gives the full variable domain: ETGVTQSPTHLIKTRGQQVTLRCSSQSGHNTVSWYQQALGQGPQFIFQYYREEENGRGNFPPRFSGLQFPNYSSELNVNALELDDSALYLCASSLPTGTGNTIYFGEGSWLTVV.

This chain links TRBV28 with TRBJ1-3; D uncertain. This CDR3 has 17 residues. Germline CDR1 MDHEN, CDR2 SYDVKM. Trimming took 3 bases from V and 0 from J, leaving 15 bases between them. This CDR3 is CASSLDLGIDSGNTIYF. The DNA for the CDR3 is TGTGCCAGCAGTTTGGACTTAGGGATAGACTCTGGAAACACCATATATTTT.

This chain connects TRBV19 to TRBJ1-3, with D maybe TRBD1 (5 bases). The CDR3 sequence is 17 residues long. V lost 7 bases and J 0 bases, leaving 19 bases between the germline ends. Germline lookup yields CDR1 LNHDA and CDR2 SQIVND (reference sequence). The CDR3 nucleotides read TGTGCCAGTAAAACAACCGCGACAGAGACCTCTGGAAACACCATATATTTT. This translates into CASKTTATETSGNTIYF.

The rearrangement uses TRBV7-9 and TRBJ2-1, with 7 bases matching TRBD2. This CDR3 spans 18 amino acids. The V segment lost 5 bases and the J segment 4 bases; nucleotides outside the gene matches: 17. CDR1 and CDR2 (germline): SEHNR, FQNEAQ (reference sequence). DNA of the CDR3: TGTGCCAGCAGCCTTAGGCGGGAGAAACCGCCTCCTTACAATGAGCAGTTCTTC. Its protein product is CASSLRREKPPPYNEQFF.

The rearrangement uses TRBV7-9 and TRBJ2-1, with 8 bases identical to TRBD2. The CDR3 sequence is 14 residues long. The J segment lost 6 bases and the V segment lost 4 bases, leaving 5 bases of the junction unmatched. Germline assignment: CDR1 SEHNR and CDR2 FQNEAQ (reference sequence). Written as DNA, the CDR3 is TGTGCCAGCAGCTCGGGACTAGAGGGCAATGAGCAGTTCTTC. Protein product: CASSSGLEGNEQFF. The entire variable domain, with the rest obtained from reference TRBV7-9 and TRBJ2-1, is as follows: DTGVSQNPRHKITKRGQNVTFRCDPISEHNRLYWYRQTLGQGPEFLTYFQNEAQLEKSRLLSDRFSAERPKGSFSTLEIQRTEQGDSAMYLCASSSGLEGNEQFFGPGTRLTVL.

Only one count was recorded for this clone. The chain combines TRBV7-8 with TRBJ1-5; D is unresolved. Trimming removed 5 bases from V and 4 bases from J, with 6 bases in between. In germline, CDR1 is SGHVS, CDR2 FQNEAQ. The length of the CDR3 is 12 residues. CDR3 region: CASSVTNQPQHF. The CDR3 DNA follows: TGTGCCAGCAGCGTTACAAATCAGCCCCAGCATTTT.

The chain joins TRBV18 to TRBJ1-6; 7 bases are a match to TRBD1. Germline CDR1 KGHSH, CDR2 LQKENI. Unmatched junction bases numbered 14, after V lost 2 bases and J lost 7 bases. This CDR3 spans 18 amino acids. As DNA, the CDR3 is TGTGCCAGCTCACCAAGACTCCTGCCGGGACAGAAGAATTCACCCCTCCACTTT. Encoded protein: CASSPRLLPGQKNSPLHF. The full variable domain, rest sourced from reference TRBV18 and TRBJ1-6, is NAGVMQNPRHLVRRRGQEARLRCSPMKGHSHVYWYRQLPEEGLKFMVYLQKENIIDESGMPKERFSAEFPKEGPSILRIQQVVRGDSAAYFCASSPRLLPGQKNSPLHFGNGTRLTVT.

As to this clone: Other DNA sequences in this sample translate to the same CDR3. The chain uses TRBV5-6 and TRBJ1-1; no definite D call. This CDR3 spans 15 amino acids. The V end lost 5 bases, the J end lost 0 bases, and 14 bases lay between the germline ends. Germline V gene data show CDR1 as SGHDT and CDR2 as YYEEEE. In DNA, the CDR3 is TGTGCCAGCAGAGGTATCGGGGAGATGAACACTGAAGCTTTCTTT. As protein: CASRGIGEMNTEAFF.

The chain is built from TRBV27 and TRBJ2-1, with 11 nucleotides matching TRBD2. Looked up from germline, CDR1 is MNHEY and CDR2 is SMNVEV (reference sequence). CDR3 size: 18 residues. Trimming removed 0 bases from V and 0 bases from J; junction bases left unmatched: 4. CDR3: CASSLSLAGGDSYNEQFF. The CDR3 coding sequence is TGTGCCAGCAGTTTATCCCTAGCGGGAGGAGACTCCTACAATGAGCAGTTCTTC.

For the CDR3, the DNA is TGTGCCAGCAGCCAAAACACCTATAATTCACCCCTCCACTTT. This gives the protein CASSQNTYNSPLHF. The J gene is TRBJ1-6, the V gene TRBV14; D gene uncertain. The CDR3 has 14 amino acids. Deletions cut 2 bases from V and 2 bases from J, with 4 bases between. Germline V gene sequence: CDR1 SGHDN, CDR2 FVKESK.

The gene calls are TRBV25-1 and TRBJ2-4, with D possibly TRBD1 on 5 matching bases. V was shortened by 1 base and J by 7 bases, with 14 bases between the two germline ends. CDR3 length: 15 amino acids. Germline CDR1 reads MGHDK; CDR2 reads SYGVNS. The CDR3 DNA is TGTGCCAGCAGTGAATCTCAAGACAACAGGAACATTCAGTACTTC. It yields the protein CASSESQDNRNIQYF.

The chain combines TRBV6-5 with TRBJ2-2; 7 bases align to TRBD1. This CDR3 has 12 amino acids. Germline CDR1 and CDR2: MNHEY and SVGAGI. After removal of 10 bases from V and 6 bases from J, the junction contained 5 bases not matched to a gene. In nucleotides, the CDR3 is TGTGCCACCAGACAGGGCCCCGGGGAGCTGTTTTTT. Its protein product is CATRQGPGELFF.

V gene TRBV7-9 combines with J gene TRBJ2-7, with 9 bases lining up with TRBD1. V shed 6 bases and J 3 bases; nucleotides not matched to a gene: 15. Germline V lookup: CDR1 SEHNR, CDR2 FQNEAQ (reference sequence). The CDR3 contains 17 residues. The CDR3 here is CASSSGTGPYQLYEQYF. The CDR3 nucleotides are TGTGCCAGCAGTTCCGGGACAGGGCCCTACCAGCTCTACGAGCAGTACTTC.

The chain recombines TRBV12-5 with TRBJ2-1, with 10 positions matching TRBD2. The CDR3 is 17 residues long. Trimming took 7 bases from V and 3 from J; bases not matched to a gene: 12. Looked up from germline, CDR1 is LGHNT and CDR2 is FRNRAP. The DNA of the CDR3 is TGTGCTAGTGTGGGCGAGTCTAGCGGGAGAGTCTACAATGAGCAGTTCTTC. This encodes CASVGESSGRVYNEQFF.

This chain uses TRBV14 with TRBJ2-3; D gene uncertain. This CDR3 contains 17 residues. Germline CDR1 SGHDN, CDR2 FVKESK. The germline V and J ends were trimmed by 1 base and 2 bases, with 16 bases remaining between them. This chain's CDR3 is CASSQVDFENFTDTQYF. The CDR3 nucleotides are TGTGCCAGCAGCCAAGTTGATTTTGAAAACTTCACAGATACGCAGTATTTT.

V gene TRBV6-1 combines with J gene TRBJ1-4, with D perhaps TRBD1 (6 bases). The germline V and J ends were trimmed by 4 bases and 11 bases, with 17 bases remaining between them. CDR1 and CDR2 (germline): MNHNS, SASEGT. The CDR3 has 14 residues. The CDR3 sequence is CASSAPDRTGKLFF. The CDR3 DNA is TGTGCCAGCAGTGCTCCGGACAGAACGGGGAAACTGTTTTTT.